Described below is a single T cell receptor (beta chain) sequence and its context. These data are taken from a study of blood T cell repertoires in COVID-19. As for the study in general: The United States, Italy and Spain were the sources of the acute and convalescent COVID-19 samples.

This CDR3 has 14 amino acids. CDR1 and CDR2 (germline): SGDLS, YYNGEE. The V and J ends lost 4 bases and 4 bases, in that order; junction bases with no gene match: 5. Authors' analysis steps: Cell counts per sample came from amplifying reference gene primers. This table comes from immunoSEQ multiplex PCR, and its TCRdb copy is limited to in-frame clones, with some not included. D and trimming were read from the DNA, whereas the V and J calls and clone size are those reported in that table. The table has about 180,000 clones, around 80% seen once. Recovery meant two consecutive negative NP/OP PCR tests, professional clearance, or resolved symptoms.

Specimen: PBMCs or T cells enriched from blood (not recorded which). The V call is TRBV9, the J call TRBJ2-5, with 9 bases aligning to TRBD2. The TCR comes from a man aged 45-65 years who had recovered from COVID-19. This chain's CDR3 is CASSPRGGGETQYF. The CDR3 DNA is TGTGCCAGCAGCCCCCGCGGGGGGGGAGAGACCCAGTACTTC.